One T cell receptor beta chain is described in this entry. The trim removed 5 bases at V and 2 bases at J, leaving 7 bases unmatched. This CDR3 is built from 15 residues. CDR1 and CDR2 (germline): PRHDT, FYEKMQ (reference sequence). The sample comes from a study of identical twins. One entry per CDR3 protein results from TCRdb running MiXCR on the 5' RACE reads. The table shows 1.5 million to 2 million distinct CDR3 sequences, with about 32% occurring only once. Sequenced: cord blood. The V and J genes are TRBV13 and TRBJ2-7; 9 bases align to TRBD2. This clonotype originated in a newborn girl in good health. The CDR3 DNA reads TGTGCCAGCAGCGTTAGGACTAGCGAGACCTACGAGCAGTACTTC. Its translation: CASSVRTSETYEQYF. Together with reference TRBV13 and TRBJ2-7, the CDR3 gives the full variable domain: AAGVIQSPRHLIKEKRETATLKCYPIPRHDTVYWYQQGPGQDPQFLISFYEKMQSDKGSIPDRFSAQQFSDYHSELNMSSLELGDSALYFCASSVRTSETYEQYFGPGTRLTVT.